This section outlines one T cell receptor beta chain sequence together with its context. The antigen is unknown. The entry originates in a study of CD8+ T cells in alopecia areata. Study-wide results and caveats: Normal scalp had lower clonality than lesional scalp, with alopecia totalis/universalis lesions showing this most strongly.

Investigators isolated RNA and reverse transcribed it into cDNA to act as the sequencing template. Assay used: immunoSEQ multiplex PCR; TCRdb lists only in-frame clones, some missing. The repertoire holds approximately 98,000 clones, with approximately 63% as singletons. PBMCs provided sorted CD4+ and CD8+ T cells. Sequencing was done on a sample of CD8+ T cells sorted from blood. This sequence originates from a human donor in good health.

This CDR3 reads CASSLSPSGGITGELFF. CDR3 sequence (DNA): TGTGCCAGCAGCTTATCTCCTAGCGGGGGGATCACCGGGGAGCTGTTTTTT. This sequence joins TRBV11-1 and TRBJ2-2; 11 bases match TRBD2. CDR1 is SGHAT and CDR2 is FQDESV in the germline V gene (reference sequence). The CDR3 length is 17 residues. V shed 2 bases, J shed 4 bases, and the junction held 6 bases outside the gene matches. Combining the CDR3 with reference TRBV11-1 and TRBJ2-2 gives the whole variable domain EAEVAQSPRYKITEKSQAVAFWCDPISGHATLYWYRQILGQGPELLVQFQDESVVDDSQLPKDRFSAERLKGVDSTLKIQPAELGDSAMYLCASSLSPSGGITGELFFGEGSRLTVL.